The clone carrying this T cell receptor (beta chain) was counted only a few times. Its target is not known. Vbeta (60) and Jbeta (13) primers were used in the PCR. Here immunoSEQ multiplex PCR was the method, and the copy in TCRdb shows in-frame clones only, minus some. The data show around 150,000 clones, around four fifths seen once. CDR1 SGHAT and CDR2 FQNNGV come from the germline V gene. The CDR3 consists of 15 residues. Deletions cut 5 bases from V and 3 bases from J, with 14 bases between. This sample is part of a study of cytomegalovirus exposure and HLA in healthy donors. Study findings and constraints: The productive fraction for most TCR beta V segments was about 87% or about 30% in an earlier analysis.

The chain employs TRBV11-2 and TRBJ2-1; D might be TRBD1 (6 bases). The specimen sequenced was PBMCs. The receptor was derived from a young man in good health and CMV-seropositive. In nucleotides, the CDR3 is TGTGCCAGCAGCGGCCGGGACACAAACTACAATGAGCAGTTCTTC. Amino acids: CASSGRDTNYNEQFF. Combining the CDR3 with reference TRBV11-2 and TRBJ2-1 gives the whole variable domain EAGVAQSPRYKIIEKRQSVAFWCNPISGHATLYWYQQILGQGPKLLIQFQNNGVVDDSQLPKDRFSAERLKGVDSTLKIQPAKLEDSAVYLCASSGRDTNYNEQFFGPGTRLTVL.